The 2 T cell receptor beta chains reported below all come from one sample, sequenced in a study of T-cell reconstitution after alpha-beta-depleted transplantation in children. This sample's TCRbeta library carried unique molecular identifier barcodes. TCRdb passed the PCR reads through MiXCR, listing each CDR3 protein once. Among almost 500,000 distinct CDR3 sequences listed, around 13% were seen once. The sequencing used PBMCs from the stem cell graft donor, collected from the stem cell graft. These receptors were obtained from a human donor who donated a stem cell graft to a child with combined immunodeficiency.

This clonotype was observed many times. V is TRBV5-1 and J is TRBJ2-7; possibly TRBD2 for D (6 bases). V lost 2 bases to trimming and J lost 5 bases, with 14 bases between them. Germline CDR1 reads SGHRS; CDR2 reads YFSETQ. The CDR3 extends over 14 amino acids. This CDR3 is CASSLRDSLDEQYF. The CDR3 DNA follows: TGCGCCAGCAGCTTAAGGGACTCCCTTGACGAGCAGTACTTC. Combining the CDR3 with reference TRBV5-1 and TRBJ2-7 gives the whole variable domain KAGVTQTPRYLIKTRGQQVTLSCSPISGHRSVSWYQQTPGQGLQFLFEYFSETQRNKGNFPGRFSGRQFSNSRSEMNVSTLELGDSALYLCASSLRDSLDEQYFGPGTRLTVT.

The chain recombines TRBV7-8 with TRBJ2-1, with 7 positions matching TRBD1. The V gene end was trimmed by 5 bases and the J gene end by 4 bases; junction bases not matched to a gene: 5. The CDR3 loop spans 14 amino acids. Germline V gene sequence: CDR1 SGHVS, CDR2 FQNEAQ. CDR3 region: CASSPDRVYNEQFF. The CDR3 DNA reads TGTGCCAGCAGCCCTGACAGGGTATACAATGAGCAGTTCTTC. Full variable domain (outside the CDR3, taken from reference TRBV7-8 and TRBJ2-1): GAGVSQSPRYKVAKRGQDVALRCDPISGHVSLFWYQQALGQGPEFLTYFQNEAQLDKSGLPSDRFFAERPEGSVSTLKIQRTQQEDSAVYLCASSPDRVYNEQFFGPGTRLTVL.